This TCR beta chain was captured in a study of blood T cell repertoires in COVID-19. Background on the study: Samples taken during acute and convalescent COVID-19 were collected in the United States, Italy and Spain. Sources were T cells, B-cell-depleted T cells, or PBMCs; the material itself was cDNA or gDNA.

In the original workflow: Quantification of nucleated cells was approximated via reference gene primer amplification. The assay was immunoSEQ multiplex PCR, and TCRdb's table has in-frame clones only and misses some. That table supplies the V and J calls and clone size; D and trimming were determined from the DNA. The table records 280,000 or so clones, 85% of them present only once. Note on this clone: Germline and junction disagree at one end, which may indicate a read error.

Germline lookup yields CDR1 KGHDR and CDR2 SFDVKD. CDR3 length equals 15 residues. This clonotype was sampled from a human donor in a cohort sampled during active COVID-19. The source material was peripheral blood. The chain employs TRBV24-1 and TRBJ2-2, with D perhaps TRBD2 (5 bases). The chain's CDR3 is CATYTPPSRARGAVF. For the CDR3, the DNA is TGTGCCACCTACACCCCCCCAAGTCGGGCCCGGGGAGCTGTTTTT.